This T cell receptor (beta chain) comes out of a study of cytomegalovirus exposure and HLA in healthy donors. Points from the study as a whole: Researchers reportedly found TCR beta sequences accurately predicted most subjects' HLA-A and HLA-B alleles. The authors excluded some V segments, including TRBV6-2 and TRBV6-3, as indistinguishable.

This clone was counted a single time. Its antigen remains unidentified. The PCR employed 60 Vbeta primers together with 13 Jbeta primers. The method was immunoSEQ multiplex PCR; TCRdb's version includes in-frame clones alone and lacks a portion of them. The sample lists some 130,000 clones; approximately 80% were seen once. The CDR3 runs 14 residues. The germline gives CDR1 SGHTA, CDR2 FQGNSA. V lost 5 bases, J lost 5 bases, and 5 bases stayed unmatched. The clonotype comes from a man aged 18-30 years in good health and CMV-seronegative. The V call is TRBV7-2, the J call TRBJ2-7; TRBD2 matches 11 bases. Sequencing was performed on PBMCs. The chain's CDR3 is CASSIRLAGHEQYF. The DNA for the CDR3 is TGTGCCAGCAGCATACGACTAGCGGGACACGAGCAGTACTTC.